This TCR beta chain stems from a study of cytomegalovirus exposure and HLA in healthy donors (dated by TCRdb to about 2017). Background for the entire study: In an earlier analysis of under 600 of the donors, about 260 Gb of sequence data and 95 million to 130 million unique TCR beta sequences from about 180 million T cells were reported. An earlier analysis of around 580 of the donors used high-throughput TCR beta sequencing to judge whether each TCR beta V gene segment behaved as functional or pseudogenic. Among the approximately 420 genotyped donors, under 90% belonged to the genetic ancestry cluster associated with self-reported Caucasian donors. The number of typed donors differed by locus: about 629-640 for A, B, C, DRB1 and DQB1; approximately 520 for DQA1; roughly 600 for DPA1; and roughly 450 for DPB1. The study was designed to test whether signatures of past pathogen exposure could be identified by cataloging public T cell receptors. In a later analysis, previously published TCR beta repertoires from fewer than 750 donors were re-analyzed and high-resolution HLA genotyping was added so that TCR occurrence patterns could be studied. Every discovery cohort repertoire had been produced on one sequencing platform. The study used immunosequencing to profile the T cell repertoires of approximately 630 subjects and linked those repertoires to cytomegalovirus serostatus. The later analysis used no new phenotypic data to find candidate immune exposures, relying instead on TCR beta sequences and their occurrence across donors. An early release that covered roughly 600 HLA-typed donors contained approximately 300 gigabases of sequencing data and roughly 84 million unique TCR sequences. High-throughput TCR immunosequencing, statistical association of individual TCRs with disease status, and machine learning were combined to predict cytomegalovirus infection status. Both class I and class II loci were covered by HLA typing, at four-digit resolution. Among about 370 genotyped donors of the cohort, an average of roughly 230,000 unique TCR beta nucleotide sequences was sequenced per donor, of which about 18% were non-productive. Besides the first cohort of hundreds of subjects, a separate validation cohort made up of some 110 different subjects was used. Donor age, sex, ethnicity and CMV serostatus were compiled together with the repertoire data. Genome-wide SNP genotypes for about 60% of the roughly 670 donors were used in a later genetic analysis, which treated that subset as a discovery cohort. Four or five DR-DQ haplotypes were handled as single units for association and clustering because linkage in the cohort was strong.

What the research found in general, with its limitations: Roughly uniform sequencing depth across donors was assumed in presence/absence analyses, although this assumption may not hold. The authors suggested that the approach could potentially be generalized to other disease states and immunological phenotypes. HLA typing was unavailable for some donors at each locus, so association tests used only the typed subset. CMV serostatus was the only immune exposure information available for the cohort. In vitro tests confirmed that a few of the cytomegalovirus-associated TCR beta chains recognize cytomegalovirus antigens. In a later analysis, TCR association rates were found to vary across HLA loci, with the most associated TCRs seen for DRB1 alleles and the fewest for HLA-C alleles. Only TCR beta chains were sequenced in this cohort, and the absence of alpha or paired-chain data limited detectable features. Linkage disequilibrium might explain the correlated functional status among segregating V segments, but an unknown experimental factor could not be ruled out. The classifier was reported to diagnose cytomegalovirus status with high specificity and sensitivity in both the original and validation cohorts. According to a later analysis, most CMV-associated TCR beta chains appeared to be HLA-restricted, and the HLA associations seemed to be driven largely by CMV exposure. Several of the top co-occurrence clusters appeared to be linked to parvovirus B19, influenza, CMV and Epstein-Barr virus, according to a later analysis. An association between a missense DCLRE1C variant and V-gene and J-gene trimming of TCR beta chains was found in a later genetic analysis and replicated in an independent cohort. A further reported finding was that TCR beta sequences accurately predicted the HLA-A and HLA-B alleles for most subjects in the first cohort. In a later analysis, HLA-associated TCR beta chains were found to be more clonally expanded and to have lower generation probabilities than equally common non-associated chains. A later genetic analysis reported fewer N-insertions in productive TCRs among donors in an Asian-associated ancestry cluster than the 666-donor mean. Broadly in line with IMGT annotations, most TCR beta V segments showed up in productive rearrangements about 90% or about 30% of the time in an earlier analysis of 450 to 750 of the donors. Because counts were too low, seventeen rarely observed V segments, including chromosome 9 orphons, were excluded from the earlier analysis of about 500 of the donors. In a later analysis, 16,951 TCR beta sequences were associated with specific HLA alleles at a false discovery rate of 0.05. Because the 87-base-pair reads could not distinguish some IMGT-functional V segments, including TRBV6-2 and TRBV6-3, those segments were excluded. When HLA alleles, especially DR and DQ, strongly co-occurred, attributing TCR associations to individual alleles was difficult. Most TCR sequences were observed very rarely across donors, whereas some public TCRs were present in many individuals. In the study, some 160 TCR beta chains were listed as associated with cytomegalovirus. A cluster of highly shared sequence variants was judged likely to be a technical artifact of the sequencing pipeline.

The cohort consisted of 670 or so healthy bone marrow donors. Cohort members were all nominally healthy when sampled, although unrecorded immune exposures were likely present. The donor was CMV seronegative and belonged to the group of 350 or so seronegative cohort members. A peripheral blood sample was provided by each donor, and peripheral blood mononuclear cells were used for TCR beta sequencing. Genomic DNA extraction from the blood cell samples was performed with the Qiagen DNeasy Blood Extraction Kit. Library creation used the immunoSEQ multiplex PCR assay. For the multiplex PCR, a mixture combining 60 forward primers for TCR Vbeta segments and 13 reverse primers for TCR Jbeta segments was used. A multiplex PCR assay on genomic DNA amplified the CDR3 region of rearranged TCR beta genes. On the Illumina HiSeq System, the amplified TCR beta libraries were sequenced as 87-base-pair reads. In the authors' own workflow: Across the 500 to 700 repertoires, a later analysis counted around 80 million unique TCR beta chains, 8.5 million to 12 million of which were shared by at least two donors. Raw reads were error-corrected and collapsed into unique sequences by a nearest-neighbor algorithm in which closely related sequences were merged to remove PCR and sequencing errors. CDR3 sequences were aligned to IMGT reference sequences to assign V, D and J gene segments. For a sequence to be retained, a match of at least six nucleotides to both a V gene segment and a J gene segment was required. A rearrangement counted as productive if the CDR3 had no stop codons and remained in frame with V and J, and every other rearrangement counted as non-productive. Following IMGT convention, CDR3 was defined as the stretch from the second conserved V-encoded cysteine to the conserved J-encoded phenylalanine. The earlier analysis of approximately 500 of the donors excluded sequences that lacked an unambiguous match to a single V gene segment. An earlier analysis of a few hundred of the donors called V segments functional above 56.7% productive rearrangements and segregating when the between-donor standard deviation exceeded 5%. To diagnose cytomegalovirus status from the catalog of TCR beta chain sequences, a statistical classification framework was built. In a later analysis, V and J genes were assigned by comparing TCR nucleotide sequences against IMGT/GENE-DB human TR gene sequences. In a later analysis, CDR3 sequences and most-parsimonious VDJ recombination scenarios were assigned using the TCRdist pipeline. In a later analysis, each TCR beta chain was defined by its CDR3 amino acid sequence together with its V-gene family, and reads without a unique V-gene family were excluded. A later analysis removed 450 to 600 highly shared, low-generation-probability nucleotide sequences to deal with suspected cross-contamination and a sequencing artifact. In a later analysis, a clonal expansion index was calculated for each public chain from normalized within-repertoire ranks of inferred template counts. In a later analysis, generation probabilities were computed with a VDJ recombination model fitted to out-of-frame rearrangements, and the resulting probabilities were checked against IGoR. In a later analysis, TCR-TCR, TCR-HLA and TCR-CMV co-occurrence was scored with hypergeometric tests, and a repertoire-size bias correction was applied to TCR pairs. A later analysis estimated false discovery rates by permuting HLA or CMV assignments 20 times. A later analysis grouped co-occurring TCRs with DBSCAN, adding TCRdist sequence similarity when clustering within HLA-allele-positive subsets. For co-occurrence clustering, repertoires with fewer than 30,000 or more than 120,000 public chains were excluded, along with roughly 5 repertoires with anomalous nucleotide sharing. The table comes from immuneACCESS by way of TCRdb, which keeps in-frame sequences with V and J called. Part of the clones is missing from these tables; in studies checked, under half for an unresolved V gene and the rest for unknown reasons. The D gene and trimming were derived from the DNA, and the V and J assignments and clone size from that table. This sample comprises roughly 100,000 clones, 60% to 75% of them detected only once. Approximately 3% of the sample comes from the top ten.

For this clone: The specificity of this receptor is unknown. No base quality values were provided; no much bigger clone lies one nucleotide off.

The germline V gene sets CDR1 to SGHDT and CDR2 to YYEEEE. The germline ends are 12 bases apart after V is trimmed by 3 bases and J by 1 base. The CDR3 runs 15 amino acids, cysteine and phenylalanine included. Only the CDR3 region is kept as DNA, spanning 45 bases read in frame from base 1. This chain joins TRBV5-6 to TRBJ2-3; 6 matching bases give a weak D call of TRBD2. Sequenced input: PBMCs. This receptor was identified in a man aged 55-75 years in good health and CMV-seronegative. The DNA sequence is TGTGCCAGCAGCTACGGGGGAAGGGGCACAGATACGCAGTATTTT. Its coded protein is CASSYGGRGTDTQYF.